The rows below give T cell receptor beta chains drawn from one sample of a study of blood T cell repertoires in COVID-19. This table comes from immunoSEQ multiplex PCR, and its TCRdb copy is limited to in-frame clones, with some not included. The table lists 110,000 to 150,000 clones, more than 85% of them singletons. The material sequenced was peripheral blood. The receptors were sampled from a man aged 55 to 70 with active or convalescent COVID-19. CDR3s include the opening cysteine and the closing phenylalanine or tryptophan. The listing skips clone size in some rows; elsewhere it reads once, few, many or a size class.

j_gene	abundance	v_gene	CDR3aa
TRBJ1-2	few	TRBV18	CASSPPFHSPNYGYTF
TRBJ1-4	-	TRBV29-1	CSVVGGQGLFF
TRBJ2-3	-	TRBV10-3	CAITRTGGTDTQYF
TRBJ2-3	-	TRBV28	CASSQGRGSLQDTQYF
TRBJ1-4	-	TRBV29-1	CSVKRRANEKLFF
TRBJ2-5	-	TRBV10-3	CAISEEGWAETQYF
TRBJ2-3	-	TRBV3-1/TRBV3-2	CASAGVTSTDTQYF
TRBJ2-5	-	TRBV11-2	CASSFGLAGETQYF
TRBJ2-2	-	TRBV9	CASSGRVTGELFF
TRBJ1-4	-	TRBV28	CASSFQTGDEKLFF
TRBJ1-6	-	TRBV7-8	CASSPGQSYNSPLHF
TRBJ2-1	-	TRBV20-1	CSASQWREVHNEQFF
TRBJ1-5	-	TRBV2	CASNRDRDQPQHF
TRBJ1-1	once	TRBV19	CASSFTEGNTEAFF
TRBJ1-5	-	TRBV7-2	CASSYRDGQPQHF
TRBJ2-2	-	TRBV14	CASSQRRTGGVWDTGELFF
TRBJ2-1	-	TRBV5-8	CASSLGAESSYNEQFF
TRBJ1-2	once	TRBV3-1/TRBV3-2	CASSLSGVRGSSNYGYTF
TRBJ2-5	-	TRBV5-1	CASSLGQPGETQYF
TRBJ2-7	-	TRBV4-2	CASSQDPSASYEQYF
TRBJ1-1	-	TRBV19	CASRQSHLNTEAFF
TRBJ1-5	-	TRBV4-2	CASSPTGVGQPQHF
TRBJ2-7	-	TRBV6-5	CASSRGGGYEQYF
TRBJ1-5	-	TRBV6-2/TRBV6-3	CASSFWTGMTNPSQPQHF
TRBJ1-1	once	TRBV9	CASSVTANTEAFF
TRBJ2-7	once	TRBV5-4	CATKTGTGFSYEQYF
TRBJ2-7	-	TRBV7-2	CASSLDFGTGFEQYF
TRBJ1-1	-	TRBV4-2	CASSQVDRSDTEAFF
TRBJ1-1	-	TRBV28	CASSRVGGNTEAFF
TRBJ1-2	once	TRBV5-5	CASSLRQEHYGYTF